In its sample, the clone carrying this TCR beta chain was seen many times. The antigen remains unidentified. The data stem from a study of post-analysis software for immune sequencing data. Overall study context: Patients had relapsing-remitting, secondary progressive or progressive-relapsing multiple sclerosis; some lacked subtype.

Study observations and caveats: Batch-matched samples strongly co-clustered by F measure. Compared with controls, patients showed significantly lower normalized Chao1 diversity. Roughly 5 TRBV segments occurring more often in patients than controls included TRBV5-6, TRBV5-1 and TRBV20-1.

Germline assignment: CDR1 MDHEN and CDR2 SYDVKM. Trimming pared 7 bases from V and 8 bases from J, leaving 15 bases between. CDR3 length: 12 residues. Incorporated into the TCR beta cDNA libraries were unique molecular identifiers, which served to reduce PCR and sequencing biases. Yield was 450,000 to 650,000 cDNA molecules from approximately 0.91 to 9.4 million T cells. TCRdb fed the PCR reads into MiXCR, producing one record per CDR3 protein. The data contain around 200,000 distinct CDR3 sequences, 29% of them singletons. The sequenced material came from blood. This receptor was identified in a girl aged 2-17 years with multiple sclerosis. This rearrangement joins TRBV28 to TRBJ2-7, with D tentatively TRBD2 (5 bases). CDR3 nucleotides: TGTGCCAGCATCGGATCCGGGATCAAGCAGTACTTC. Translating gives CASIGSGIKQYF.